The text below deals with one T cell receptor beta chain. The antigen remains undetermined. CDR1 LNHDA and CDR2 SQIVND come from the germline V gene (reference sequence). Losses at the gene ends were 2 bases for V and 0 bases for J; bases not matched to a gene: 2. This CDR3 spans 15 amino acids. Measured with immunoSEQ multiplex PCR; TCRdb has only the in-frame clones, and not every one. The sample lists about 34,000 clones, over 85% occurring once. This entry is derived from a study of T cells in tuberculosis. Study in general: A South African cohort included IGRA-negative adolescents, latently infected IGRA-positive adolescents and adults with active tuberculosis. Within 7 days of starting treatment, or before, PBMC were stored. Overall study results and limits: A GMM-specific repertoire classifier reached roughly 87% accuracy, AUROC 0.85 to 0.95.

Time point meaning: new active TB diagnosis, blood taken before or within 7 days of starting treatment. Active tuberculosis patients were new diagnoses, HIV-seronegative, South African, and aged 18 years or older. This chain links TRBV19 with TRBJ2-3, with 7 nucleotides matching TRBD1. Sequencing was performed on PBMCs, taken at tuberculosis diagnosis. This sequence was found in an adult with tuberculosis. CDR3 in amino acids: CASSIRGQSTDTQYF. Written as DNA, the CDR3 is TGTGCCAGTAGTATAAGGGGACAGAGCACAGATACGCAGTATTTT.